These 21 T cell receptor beta chains were all obtained from the same sample, sequenced in a study of blood T cells in healthy people across ages. A second PCR of 7 to 11 cycles used a sample-barcoded 5' primer and a J-beta primer mix. Each CDR3 protein gets one entry after TCRdb re-called the 5' RACE reads with MiXCR. The data contain about 1.4 million distinct CDR3 sequences, 55% to 75% of them singletons. Specimen: blood. The receptors here all came from a young man in good health.

This clonotype was seen a handful of times. V is TRBV12-3 or TRBV12-4 and J is TRBJ1-6; D is uncertain. Trimming shortened V by 3 bases and J by 7 bases, and 16 bases separated the two germline ends. There are 16 residues in the CDR3. In DNA, the CDR3 is TGTGCCAGCAGTTTTCGAGTGCCCTTCGGAAATTCACCCCTCCACTTT. It codes for CASSFRVPFGNSPLHF.

This sequence joins TRBV4-1 and TRBJ2-1; D is unresolved. The J call could be wrong; TRBJ2-7 is a better fit for the DNA end. CDR3 size: 10 residues. Germline CDR1 is MGHRA and CDR2 is YSYEKL. This chain's CDR3 is CARPGVEQYF. CDR3 DNA sequence: TGCGCCCGCCCAGGTGTCGAGCAGTACTTC.

Here the CDR3 DNA reads TGCAGTGCGACGGAGAGGCGGGAGGCCCAAGATGAGCAGTTCTTC. Translating it yields CSATERREAQDEQFF. The chain links TRBV20-1 to TRBJ2-1; 8 positions match TRBD2. The V segment lost 6 bases and the J segment 8 bases; nucleotides outside the gene matches: 15. There are 15 residues in the CDR3. Germline V gene lookup returns CDR1 DFQATT and CDR2 SNEGSKA (reference sequence).

The chain employs TRBV7-9 and TRBJ2-5; D could derive from TRBD1 or TRBD2 (5 bases each). The V and J ends lost 6 bases and 0 bases respectively, with 11 bases between them. Germline V gene sequence: CDR1 SEHNR, CDR2 FQNEAQ (reference sequence). The CDR3 is made up of 14 amino acids. The CDR3 DNA is TGTGCCAGCAGGACTTCGGGACACCAAGAGACCCAGTACTTC. Amino acid sequence: CASRTSGHQETQYF.

This clonotype showed up just a few times. The chain has TRBV6-1 and TRBJ2-7; 7 bases are a match to TRBD1. J was trimmed by 4 bases and V by 2 bases; bases with no gene match: 8. The CDR3 runs to 15 residues. Germline-derived CDR1 and CDR2 are MNHNS and SASEGT. Here the CDR3 DNA reads TGTGCCAGCAGTGAACTACAGGGGAGTTTTTACGAGCAGTACTTC. Its protein product is CASSELQGSFYEQYF.

This clonotype was counted at least ten times. Germline is not matched at one junction end, which may reflect a read error. The chain employs TRBV4-1 and TRBJ2-7, with no clear D. The CDR3 runs to 11 residues. Germline V lookup: CDR1 MGHRA, CDR2 YSYEKL. The CDR3 DNA follows: TGTGCCAGCAGTCAACTCGGCGAGCAGTACTTC. Translation: CASSQLGEQYF.

The rearrangement uses TRBV6-5 and TRBJ1-6; D unresolved. The CDR3 loop spans 14 amino acids. Deletions cut 7 bases from V and 6 bases from J, with 13 bases between. The germline V gene has CDR1 MNHEY and CDR2 SVGAGI. The CDR3 DNA is TGTGCCAGCACCAAGGAGGGAACTAATTCACCCCTCCACTTT. Protein product: CASTKEGTNSPLHF.

The chain recombines TRBV3-1 with TRBJ2-5, with 7 bases lining up with TRBD1. Germline CDR1 reads LGHDT; CDR2 reads YNNKEL (reference sequence). The CDR3 consists of 15 residues. J lost 4 bases, V lost 1 base, and 6 bases had no gene match. The CDR3 nucleotides read TGTGCCAGCAGCCAAGCGAGGGGGCTGGGAGAGACCCAGTACTTC. Protein sequence: CASSQARGLGETQYF.

V is TRBV29-1 and J is TRBJ2-1, with TRBD2 identical over 8 bases. Germline values: CDR1 SQVTM, CDR2 ANQGSEA. V trimming: 8 bases; J trimming: 2 bases; junction bases outside the gene matches: 8. The CDR3 runs to 14 residues. CDR3 nucleotides: TGCAGCCTTAGCGGGAAAGCTACCTACAATGAGCAGTTCTTC. It codes for CSLSGKATYNEQFF.

This rearrangement joins TRBV7-2 to TRBJ1-5; D is ambiguous. Germline V gene data show CDR1 as SGHTA and CDR2 as FQGNSA. Trimming took off 5 bases at V and 0 bases at J, with 14 bases between the two ends. This CDR3 has 16 amino acids. The CDR3 here is CASSPTWGNSNQPQHF. CDR3 coding DNA: TGTGCCAGCAGCCCCACATGGGGAAATAGCAATCAGCCCCAGCATTTT.

This rearrangement joins TRBV3-1 to TRBJ2-3, with D unresolved. This CDR3 is 14 amino acids long. CDR1 and CDR2 (germline): LGHDT, YNNKEL (reference sequence). Deletions cut 4 bases from V and 4 bases from J, with 12 bases between. The chain's CDR3 is CASSPLVFADTQYF. The CDR3 DNA follows: TGTGCCAGCAGCCCCCTCGTGTTCGCAGATACGCAGTATTTT.

The chain couples TRBV27 to TRBJ2-4, with 9 bases lining up with TRBD2. Gene TRBJ2-7 matches the end of the DNA better, so the J call may be wrong. Germline V gives CDR1 MNHEY, CDR2 SMNVEV (reference sequence). This CDR3 is 13 amino acids long. The DNA for the CDR3 is TGTGCCAGCAATCCTAGCGGGGACGGCGAGCAGTACTTC. It yields the protein CASNPSGDGEQYF.

The chain recombines TRBV20-1 with TRBJ2-1; maybe TRBD2 (6 bases). This CDR3 comprises 15 residues. V lost 3 bases, J lost 6 bases, and 18 bases lay in between. The germline CDR1 and CDR2 sequences are DFQATT and SNEGSKA (reference sequence). The CDR3 region is CSARDGGRIGNEQFF. In DNA, the CDR3 is TGCAGTGCTAGGGATGGAGGGAGGATAGGCAATGAGCAGTTCTTC.

This clonotype has more than one count but fewer than ten. V gene TRBV29-1 combines with J gene TRBJ1-2; perhaps TRBD1 as D (5 bases). V was cut by 2 bases and J by 6 bases, with 10 bases left in between. CDR1 is SQVTM and CDR2 is ANQGSEA in the germline V gene. CDR3 length: 12 amino acids. The DNA for the CDR3 is TGCAGCGTTGAATGGGGCGGAGATGGCTACACCTTC. Amino acids: CSVEWGGDGYTF.

The rearrangement uses TRBV7-2 and TRBJ2-7; D unresolved. Trimming took off 1 base at V and 1 base at J, with 11 bases between the two ends. The CDR3 runs to 15 residues. From germline, CDR1 is SGHTA and CDR2 FQGNSA. The CDR3 coding sequence is TGTGCCAGCAGCTTAGAGTGGAGCCGGTCCTACGAGCAGTACTTC. It specifies CASSLEWSRSYEQYF.

This chain's CDR3 is CAIVGDGFTEAFF. DNA of the CDR3: TGTGCCATCGTGGGGGACGGATTCACTGAAGCTTTCTTT. The chain carries TRBV10-3 and TRBJ1-1; perhaps TRBD1 as D (5 bases). This CDR3 region has 13 residues. CDR1 is ENHRY and CDR2 is SYGVKD in the germline V gene. Trimming removed 8 bases at V and 4 bases at J, with 14 bases between.

The table lists this clonotype with a few counts. V gene TRBV6-6 combines with J gene TRBJ1-2; 8 bases are shared with TRBD1. The V segment lost 4 bases and the J segment 2 bases; nucleotides outside the gene matches: 3. The CDR3 is 14 amino acids. The germline V gene has CDR1 MNHNY and CDR2 SVGAGI (reference sequence). CDR3 in DNA: TGTGCCAGCAGTTCCGGGGACAGGAACTATGGCTACACCTTC. It codes for CASSSGDRNYGYTF.

V gene TRBV20-1 combines with J gene TRBJ2-7; 8 nucleotides line up with TRBD2. The CDR3 runs 12 residues. The J segment lost 7 bases and the V segment lost 1 base, leaving 3 bases of the junction unmatched. Germline V gene lookup returns CDR1 DFQATT and CDR2 SNEGSKA (reference sequence). CDR3 in DNA: TGCAGTGCTAGAGGCCGGGAGGGGGAGCAGTACTTC. Protein: CSARGREGEQYF.

The chain employs TRBV20-1 and TRBJ2-3; D may match TRBD1 or TRBD2 (7 bases each). The V end lost 4 bases, the J end lost 2 bases, and 16 bases lay between the germline ends. Germline V lookup: CDR1 DFQATT, CDR2 SNEGSKA (reference sequence). The CDR3 consists of 15 residues. In DNA, the CDR3 is TGCAGTGCTAATCGGCAGGGGGGGACCACAGATACGCAGTATTTT. Its translation: CSANRQGGTTDTQYF.

This clonotype came up a few times. The CDR3 DNA reads as TGTGCCAGCAGCTTAACCGGTCCCGGACAGTCCATCAATGAGCAGTTCTTC. This gives the protein CASSLTGPGQSINEQFF. V is TRBV11-2 and J is TRBJ2-1; possible D gene TRBD1, 6 bases. Trimming pared 2 bases from V and 6 bases from J, leaving 20 bases between. Germline assignment: CDR1 SGHAT and CDR2 FQNNGV. CDR3 length: 17 residues.

This clonotype was seen a handful of times. The V gene is TRBV11-1, the J gene TRBJ2-7; the D is unclear. Germline CDR1 reads SGHAT; CDR2 reads FQDESV (reference sequence). Deletions cut 1 base from V and 7 bases from J, with 17 bases between. The CDR3 is 15 amino acids. CDR3 coding DNA: TGTGCCAGCAGCTTAGACTTAGACCCTTTCGAAGAGCAGTACTTC. Amino acid sequence: CASSLDLDPFEEQYF.